This note documents a single TCR beta chain sequence. Germline V lookup: CDR1 SGDLS, CDR2 YYNGEE. CDR3 size: 17 residues. Trimming pared 3 bases from V and 0 bases from J, leaving 13 bases between. The record originates from a study of blood T cell repertoires in COVID-19. Data came from immunoSEQ multiplex PCR; TCRdb stores just in-frame clones and leaves some out. The sample shows about 320,000 clones, approximately 88% of them seen only once. This rearrangement joins TRBV9 to TRBJ2-6; D gene uncertain. Sample: PBMCs or T cells enriched from blood (not recorded which). This receptor was taken from a man in his sixties who had recovered from COVID-19. DNA of the CDR3: TGTGCCAGCAGCGCCAGAGGCCTAAACTCTGGGGCCAACGTCCTGACTTTC. Its protein product is CASSARGLNSGANVLTF.